This TCR beta chain derives from a study of T cell clonotyping in hematopoietic cell transplantation. Study results and caveats: No sorting was done, leaving CD4 and CD8 contributions mixed.

V shed 5 bases, J shed 3 bases, and the junction held 6 bases outside the gene matches. CDR1 SNHLY and CDR2 FYNNEI come from the germline V gene. This CDR3 is built from 15 residues. With regard to this clone: Antigen unknown.

Sequencing was performed with immunoSEQ multiplex PCR; in TCRdb, only in-frame clones are kept and a portion is missing. The sample yields over 35,000 clones, 88% seen once. Sequencing input: peripheral blood mononuclear cells. The clonotype originates from a woman aged 40 to 50 in good health. Some clones in this sample may be carry-over from other donors' samples. The genes are TRBV2 and TRBJ2-1; 8 nucleotides agree with TRBD2. The CDR3: CASSQTSGVYNEQFF. CDR3 coding DNA: TGTGCCAGCAGTCAAACTAGCGGAGTCTACAATGAGCAGTTCTTC.